These 17 T cell receptor beta chains originate from one sample sequenced in a study of blood T cell repertoires in COVID-19 (dated by TCRdb to the early 2020s). Libraries were made using the immunoSEQ multiplex PCR assay. TCRdb carries this immuneACCESS record with in-frame sequences only. Its versions omit some clonotypes, under half of them owing to an unresolved V gene in the studies checked, with the rest unexplained. Here the sample has 130,000 or so clones; about 87% occur a single time. The top ten clonotypes cover 10% of the sample. The source material was peripheral blood. The receptors here all came from a man aged 45 to 65 with acute or convalescent COVID-19.

The chain uses TRBV4-2 and TRBJ2-7; 7 bases line up with TRBD1. CDR3 length equals 14 residues. CDR1 and CDR2 from the germline V gene are LGHNA and YNFKEQ. Trimming took 1 base from V and 2 from J; bases not matched to a gene: 2. This CDR3 reads CASSQGQGAYEQYF. The CDR3 DNA sequence: TGTGCCAGCAGCCAAGGACAGGGAGCCTACGAGCAGTACTTC.

This sequence joins TRBV28 and TRBJ2-2; weak D call: TRBD2 (5 bases). The CDR3 contains 20 residues. V was cut by 2 bases and J by 4 bases, with 26 bases left in between. The V gene's germline CDR1 is MDHEN and CDR2 SYDVKM. The CDR3 DNA reads as TGTGCCAGCAGTTTAAGGGTTTTACGCGGCCAAGACTATGGCACCGGGGAGCTGTTTTTT. Protein product: CASSLRVLRGQDYGTGELFF. The variable domain in full, completed from reference TRBV28 and TRBJ2-2, reads DVKVTQSSRYLVKRTGEKVFLECVQDMDHENMFWYRQDPGLGLRLIYFSYDVKMKEKGDIPEGYSVSREKKERFSLILESASTNQTSMYLCASSLRVLRGQDYGTGELFFGEGSRLTVL.

This clone was observed once. The rearrangement links TRBV4-2 to TRBJ1-1; D gene unclear. The CDR3 runs 15 residues. V was pared by 0 bases and J by 6 bases, with 14 bases between. Germline CDR1 LGHNA, CDR2 YNFKEQ. The CDR3 DNA sequence: TGTGCCAGCAGCCAAGAGGGCTACGGCGGGCCTGAAGCTTTCTTT. It yields the protein CASSQEGYGGPEAFF.

The chain joins TRBV6-1 to TRBJ1-2, with 11 bases fitting TRBD1. After removal of 1 base from V and 8 bases from J, the junction contained 6 bases not matched to a gene. This CDR3 has 15 residues. Germline V gives CDR1 MNHNS, CDR2 SASEGT. The CDR3: CASSEVRTGGAGYTF. The DNA for the CDR3 is TGTGCCAGCAGTGAAGTTAGGACAGGGGGCGCCGGCTACACCTTC.

The gene calls are TRBV10-3 and TRBJ1-2, with 11 nucleotides matching TRBD1. CDR1 is ENHRY and CDR2 is SYGVKD in the germline V gene. V shed 8 bases, J shed 5 bases, and the junction held 7 bases outside the gene matches. There are 14 residues in the CDR3. The CDR3 loop is CAIRRTGGDYGYTF. The CDR3 DNA reads as TGTGCCATCCGTAGGACAGGGGGCGATTATGGCTACACCTTC.

As regards this clone: This CDR3 is also generated by other DNA sequences in the sample. The J gene is TRBJ2-7, the V gene TRBV7-2; TRBD1 is a possible D gene (5 bases). This CDR3 contains 15 residues. V dropped 1 base and J dropped 0 bases, with 10 bases sitting between them. Germline V gene sequence: CDR1 SGHTA, CDR2 FQGNSA. This CDR3 is CASSLGGDSSYEQYF. The DNA for the CDR3 is TGTGCCAGCAGCTTAGGGGGCGATTCCTCCTACGAGCAGTACTTC.

V usage is TRBV25-1 and J usage is TRBJ2-5; D is perhaps TRBD2 (7 bases). Germline CDR1 and CDR2: MGHDK and SYGVNS. CDR3 size: 13 residues. V lost 5 bases and J lost 2, with 9 bases in between. The CDR3 DNA follows: TGTGCCAGCAGTCGGGGGGCACAAGAGACCCAGTACTTC. This sequence encodes CASSRGAQETQYF.

The gene calls are TRBV4-1 and TRBJ2-5, with D uncertain. Germline V lookup: CDR1 MGHRA, CDR2 YSYEKL. Trimming pared 1 base from V and 7 bases from J, leaving 7 bases between. There are 12 residues in the CDR3. CDR3 residues: CASSQGAGTQYF. The CDR3 nucleotides read TGCGCCAGCAGCCAAGGGGCCGGGACCCAGTACTTC.

The DNA of the CDR3 is TGCGCCAGCAGCTTGTGGTCCCCGACAGCTGAAGCTTTCTTT. Translation gives CASSLWSPTAEAFF. This chain links TRBV5-1 with TRBJ1-1; D perhaps matches TRBD1 (5 bases). V gave up 1 base and J gave up 6 bases, with 13 bases separating them. CDR1 is SGHRS, CDR2 YFSETQ, per germline. The CDR3 sequence is 14 residues long.

With regard to this clone: This CDR3 is also generated by other DNA sequences in the sample. The chain is built from TRBV5-1 and TRBJ2-2; D not resolved. This CDR3 is 14 amino acids long. Germline CDR1 reads SGHRS; CDR2 reads YFSETQ. Between the trimmed V and J ends, which lost 0 bases and 1 base, there was a span of 4 bases. CDR3 loop: CASSLGLNTGELFF. For the CDR3, the DNA is TGCGCCAGCAGCTTGGGGCTGAACACCGGGGAGCTGTTTTTT.

J is TRBJ1-4 and V is TRBV7-9; D is undetermined. Trimming pared 1 base from V and 7 bases from J, leaving 13 bases between. The CDR3 runs to 15 residues. Per germline, CDR1 SEHNR and CDR2 FQNEAQ (reference sequence). CDR3 loop: CASSLGFGVGEKLFF. For the CDR3, the DNA is TGTGCCAGCAGCTTAGGGTTCGGGGTGGGTGAAAAACTGTTTTTT.

The gene calls are TRBV18 and TRBJ2-3; weak D call: TRBD1 (5 bases). Germline loops: CDR1 KGHSH, CDR2 LQKENI. The germline V and J ends were trimmed by 3 bases and 0 bases, with 13 bases remaining between them. This CDR3 is built from 16 residues. This CDR3 is CASSPFPTASTDTQYF. The CDR3 bases are TGTGCCAGCTCACCTTTTCCGACAGCAAGCACAGATACGCAGTATTTT. Using reference TRBV18 and TRBJ2-3 for the parts outside the CDR3, the full variable domain is NAGVMQNPRHLVRRRGQEARLRCSPMKGHSHVYWYRQLPEEGLKFMVYLQKENIIDESGMPKERFSAEFPKEGPSILRIQQVVRGDSAAYFCASSPFPTASTDTQYFGPGTRLTVL.

V and J are TRBV24-1 and TRBJ2-3, with 12 bases aligning to TRBD2. In germline, CDR1 is KGHDR, CDR2 SFDVKD. V was pared by 4 bases and J by 0 bases, with 10 bases of the junction left unmatched. This CDR3 is built from 19 residues. The CDR3 region is CATSDAPGLAGTSTDTQYF. Here the CDR3 DNA reads TGTGCCACCAGTGACGCCCCCGGACTAGCGGGAACCAGCACAGATACGCAGTATTTT.

The chain combines TRBV5-1 with TRBJ2-1; tentatively, D is TRBD2 (6 bases). The CDR3 extends over 15 amino acids. Between the trimmed V and J ends, which lost 4 bases and 5 bases, there was a span of 16 bases. Germline V gives CDR1 SGHRS, CDR2 YFSETQ. In DNA, the CDR3 is TGCGCCAGCAGCCAAGGGCCTGGCGGGGACAATGAGCAGTTCTTC. This encodes CASSQGPGGDNEQFF. The full variable domain, completed using reference TRBV5-1 and TRBJ2-1, is KAGVTQTPRYLIKTRGQQVTLSCSPISGHRSVSWYQQTPGQGLQFLFEYFSETQRNKGNFPGRFSGRQFSNSRSEMNVSTLELGDSALYLCASSQGPGGDNEQFFGPGTRLTVL.

J is TRBJ1-1 and V is TRBV5-6; D call uncertain. Germline V lookup: CDR1 SGHDT, CDR2 YYEEEE. Trimming stripped 6 bases from V and 1 base from J, with 13 bases between. This CDR3 region has 14 residues. The CDR3 sequence: CASTSDAGNTEAFF. CDR3 nucleotide sequence: TGTGCCAGCACGTCCGATGCGGGGAACACTGAAGCTTTCTTT.

The chain couples TRBV5-1 to TRBJ1-2; tentative D call: TRBD1 (5 bases). Trimming took 3 bases from V and 1 from J, leaving 10 bases between them. The CDR3 extends over 14 amino acids. Looked up from germline, CDR1 is SGHRS and CDR2 is YFSETQ. Here the CDR3 reads CASSYTGFNYGYTF. CDR3 coding DNA: TGCGCCAGCAGCTATACAGGATTTAACTATGGCTACACCTTC.

J is TRBJ2-3 and V is TRBV28, with no clear D. This CDR3 comprises 16 residues. The germline CDR1 and CDR2 sequences are MDHEN and SYDVKM. V was trimmed by 6 bases and J by 0 bases, leaving 16 bases between them. The CDR3 spells CASSGSTTHSTDTQYF. In DNA form, the CDR3 reads TGTGCCAGCAGCGGGTCCACCACACACAGCACAGATACGCAGTATTTT.